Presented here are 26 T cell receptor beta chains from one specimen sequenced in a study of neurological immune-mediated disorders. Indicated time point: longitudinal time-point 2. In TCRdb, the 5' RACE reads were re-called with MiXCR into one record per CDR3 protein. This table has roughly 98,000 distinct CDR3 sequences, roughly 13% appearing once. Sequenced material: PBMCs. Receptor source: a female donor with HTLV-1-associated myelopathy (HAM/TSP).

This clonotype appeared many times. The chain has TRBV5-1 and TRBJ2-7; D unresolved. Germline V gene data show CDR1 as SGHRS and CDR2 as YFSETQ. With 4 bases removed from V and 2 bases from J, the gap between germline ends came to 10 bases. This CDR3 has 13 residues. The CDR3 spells CASSGATAYEQYF. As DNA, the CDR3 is TGCGCCAGCAGCGGCGCTACCGCCTACGAGCAGTACTTC.

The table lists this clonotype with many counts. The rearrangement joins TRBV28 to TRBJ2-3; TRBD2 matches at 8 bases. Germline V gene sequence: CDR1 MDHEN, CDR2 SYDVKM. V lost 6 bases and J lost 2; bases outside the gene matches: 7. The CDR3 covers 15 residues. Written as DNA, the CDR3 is TGTGCCAGCAGGAACGGGGGGGCCTCCACAGATACGCAGTATTTT. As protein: CASRNGGASTDTQYF.

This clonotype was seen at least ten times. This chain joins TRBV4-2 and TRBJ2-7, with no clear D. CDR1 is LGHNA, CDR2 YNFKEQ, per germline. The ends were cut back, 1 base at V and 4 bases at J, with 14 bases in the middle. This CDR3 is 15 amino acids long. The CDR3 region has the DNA TGTGCCAGCAGCCAAGGCGTTCCTTGGGCATACGAGCAGTACTTC. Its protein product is CASSQGVPWAYEQYF.

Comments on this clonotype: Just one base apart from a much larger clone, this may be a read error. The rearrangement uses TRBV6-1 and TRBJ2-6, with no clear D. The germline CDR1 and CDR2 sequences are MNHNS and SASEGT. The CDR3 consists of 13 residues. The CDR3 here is CASTASGVNVLTF. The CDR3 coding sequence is TGTGCCAGCACTGCCTCTGGGGTCAACGTCCTGACTTTC.

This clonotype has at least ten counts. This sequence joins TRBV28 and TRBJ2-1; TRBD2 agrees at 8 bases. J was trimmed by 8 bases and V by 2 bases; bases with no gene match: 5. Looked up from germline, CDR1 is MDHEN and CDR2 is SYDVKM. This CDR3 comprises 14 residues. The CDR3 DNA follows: TGTGCCAGCAGTTTAGAAGCGGGGGTCTATGAGCAGTTCTTC. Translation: CASSLEAGVYEQFF.

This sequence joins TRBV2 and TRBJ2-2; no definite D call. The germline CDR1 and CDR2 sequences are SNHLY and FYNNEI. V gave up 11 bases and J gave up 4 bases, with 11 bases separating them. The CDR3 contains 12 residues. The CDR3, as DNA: TGTGCCTGCGAGCTATTCACCGGGGAGCTGTTTTTT. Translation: CACELFTGELFF. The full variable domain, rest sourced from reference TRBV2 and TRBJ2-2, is EPEVTQTPSHQVTQMGQEVILRCVPISNHLYFYWYRQILGQKVEFLVSFYNNEISEKSEIFDDQFSVERPDGSNFTLKIRSTKLEDSAMYFCACELFTGELFFGEGSRLTVL.

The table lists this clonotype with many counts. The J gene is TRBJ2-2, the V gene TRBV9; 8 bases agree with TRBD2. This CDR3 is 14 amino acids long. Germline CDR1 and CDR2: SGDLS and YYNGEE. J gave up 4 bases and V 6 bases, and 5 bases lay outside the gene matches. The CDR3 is CASKETSVTGELFF. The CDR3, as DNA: TGTGCCAGCAAGGAGACTAGCGTCACCGGGGAGCTGTTTTTT.

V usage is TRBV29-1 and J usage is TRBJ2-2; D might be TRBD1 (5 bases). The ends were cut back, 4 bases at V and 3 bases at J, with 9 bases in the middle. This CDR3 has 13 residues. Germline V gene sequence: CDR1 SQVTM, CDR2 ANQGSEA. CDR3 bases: TGCAGCGTTGTGGACAAGGACACCGGGGAGCTGTTTTTT. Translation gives CSVVDKDTGELFF.

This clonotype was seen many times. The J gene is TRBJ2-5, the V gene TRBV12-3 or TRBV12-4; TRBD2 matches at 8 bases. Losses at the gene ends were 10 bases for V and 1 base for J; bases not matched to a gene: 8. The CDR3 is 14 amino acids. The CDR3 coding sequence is TGTGCCACTCGAGCGGGGGCACCCCAAGAGACCCAGTACTTC. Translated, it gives CATRAGAPQETQYF.

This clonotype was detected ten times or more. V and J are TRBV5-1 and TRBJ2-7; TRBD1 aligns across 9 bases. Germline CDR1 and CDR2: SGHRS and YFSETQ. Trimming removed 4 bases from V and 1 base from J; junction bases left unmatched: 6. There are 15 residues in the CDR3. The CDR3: CASSTGTGWSYEQYF. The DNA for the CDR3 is TGCGCCAGCAGCACAGGGACAGGGTGGTCCTACGAGCAGTACTTC. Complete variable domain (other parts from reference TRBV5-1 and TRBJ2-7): KAGVTQTPRYLIKTRGQQVTLSCSPISGHRSVSWYQQTPGQGLQFLFEYFSETQRNKGNFPGRFSGRQFSNSRSEMNVSTLELGDSALYLCASSTGTGWSYEQYFGPGTRLTVT.

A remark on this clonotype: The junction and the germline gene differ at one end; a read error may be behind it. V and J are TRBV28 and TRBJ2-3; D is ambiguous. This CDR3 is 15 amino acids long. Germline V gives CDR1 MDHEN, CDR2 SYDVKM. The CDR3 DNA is TGTGCCTGCAGATTATCGGGCCATGGAGCGGATACGCAGTATTTT. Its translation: CACRLSGHGADTQYF.

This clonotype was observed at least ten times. CDR3 sequence: CASSHVDSSYGYTF. The DNA for the CDR3 is TGCGCCAGCAGCCACGTCGACAGTAGCTATGGCTACACCTTC. The J gene is TRBJ1-2, the V gene TRBV5-1, with D possibly being TRBD1 (5 bases). This CDR3 has 14 amino acids. CDR1 SGHRS and CDR2 YFSETQ come from the germline V gene. Trimming took 4 bases from V and 4 from J, leaving 14 bases between them.

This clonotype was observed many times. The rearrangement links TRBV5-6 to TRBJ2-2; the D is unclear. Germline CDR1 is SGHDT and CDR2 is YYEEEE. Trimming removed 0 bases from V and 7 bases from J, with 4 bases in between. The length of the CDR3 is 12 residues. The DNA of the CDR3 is TGTGCCAGCAGCTTGGTAGGCGGGGAGCTGTTTTTT. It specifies CASSLVGGELFF.

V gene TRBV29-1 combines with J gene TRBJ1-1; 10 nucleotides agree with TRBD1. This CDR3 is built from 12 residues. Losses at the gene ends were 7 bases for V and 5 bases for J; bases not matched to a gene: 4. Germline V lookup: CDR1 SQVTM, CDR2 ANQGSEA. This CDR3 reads CSGDRGGTEAFF. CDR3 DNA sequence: TGCAGCGGGGACAGGGGAGGTACTGAAGCTTTCTTT.

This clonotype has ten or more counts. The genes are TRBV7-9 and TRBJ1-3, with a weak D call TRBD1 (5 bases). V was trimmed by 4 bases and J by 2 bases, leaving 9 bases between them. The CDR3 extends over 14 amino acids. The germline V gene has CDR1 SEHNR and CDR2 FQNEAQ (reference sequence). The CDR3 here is CASSSGPAGNTIYF. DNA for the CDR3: TGTGCCAGCAGCTCGGGACCTGCTGGAAACACCATATATTTT.

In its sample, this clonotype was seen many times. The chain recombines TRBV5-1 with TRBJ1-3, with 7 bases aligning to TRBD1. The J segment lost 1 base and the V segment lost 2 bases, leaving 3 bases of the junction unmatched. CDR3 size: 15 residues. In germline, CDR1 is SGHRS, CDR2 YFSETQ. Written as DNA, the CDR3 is TGCGCCAGCAGCTTACAGGGGTTATCTGGAAACACCATATATTTT. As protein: CASSLQGLSGNTIYF.

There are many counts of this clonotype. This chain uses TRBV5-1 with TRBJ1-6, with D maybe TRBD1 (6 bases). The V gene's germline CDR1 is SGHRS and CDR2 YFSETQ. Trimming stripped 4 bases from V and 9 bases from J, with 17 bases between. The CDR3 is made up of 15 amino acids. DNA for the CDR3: TGCGCCAGCAGCCCACAGGGATCTGAGTCTTCACCCCTCCACTTT. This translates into CASSPQGSESSPLHF. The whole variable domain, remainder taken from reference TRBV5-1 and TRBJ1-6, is KAGVTQTPRYLIKTRGQQVTLSCSPISGHRSVSWYQQTPGQGLQFLFEYFSETQRNKGNFPGRFSGRQFSNSRSEMNVSTLELGDSALYLCASSPQGSESSPLHFGNGTRLTVT.

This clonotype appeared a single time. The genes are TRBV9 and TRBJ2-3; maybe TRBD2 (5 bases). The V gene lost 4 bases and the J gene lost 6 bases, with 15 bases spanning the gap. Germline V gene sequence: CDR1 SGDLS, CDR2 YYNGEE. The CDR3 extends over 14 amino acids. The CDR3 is CASSLAPESDTQYF. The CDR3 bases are TGTGCCAGCAGCTTAGCGCCCGAGTCTGATACGCAGTATTTT.

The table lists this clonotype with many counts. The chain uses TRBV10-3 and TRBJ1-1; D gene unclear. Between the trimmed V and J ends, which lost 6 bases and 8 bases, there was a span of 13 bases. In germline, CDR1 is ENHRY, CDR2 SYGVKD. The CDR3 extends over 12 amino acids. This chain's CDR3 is CAISLNRHEAFF. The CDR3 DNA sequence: TGTGCCATCAGCCTAAACCGACACGAAGCTTTCTTT.

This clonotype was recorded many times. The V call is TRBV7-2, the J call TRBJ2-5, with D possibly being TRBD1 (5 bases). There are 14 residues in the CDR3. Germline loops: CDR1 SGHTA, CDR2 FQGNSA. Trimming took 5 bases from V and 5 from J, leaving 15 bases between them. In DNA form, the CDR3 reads TGTGCCAGCAGCCCCCGCCTAGGGGCCGAGACCCAGTACTTC. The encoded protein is CASSPRLGAETQYF.

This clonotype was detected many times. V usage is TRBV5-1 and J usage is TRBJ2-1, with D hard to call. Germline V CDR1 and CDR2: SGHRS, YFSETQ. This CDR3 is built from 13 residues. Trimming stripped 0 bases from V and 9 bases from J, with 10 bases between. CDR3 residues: CASSLEPNGEQFF. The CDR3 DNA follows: TGCGCCAGCAGCTTGGAACCAAACGGTGAGCAGTTCTTC.

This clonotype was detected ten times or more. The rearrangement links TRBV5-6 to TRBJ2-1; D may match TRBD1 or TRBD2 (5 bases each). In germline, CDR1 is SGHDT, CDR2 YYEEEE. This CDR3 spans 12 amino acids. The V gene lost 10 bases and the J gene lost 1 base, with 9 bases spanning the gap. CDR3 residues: CAGGESYNEQFF. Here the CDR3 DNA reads TGTGCCGGGGGTGAATCCTACAATGAGCAGTTCTTC.

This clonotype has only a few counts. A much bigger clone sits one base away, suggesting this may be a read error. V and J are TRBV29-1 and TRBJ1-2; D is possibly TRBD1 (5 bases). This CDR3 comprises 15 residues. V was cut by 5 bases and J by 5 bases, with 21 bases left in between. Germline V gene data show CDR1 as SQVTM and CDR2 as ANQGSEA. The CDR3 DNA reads TGCAGCGTTCAAAGGATACATGGGGCTGATTATGGCTACACCTTC. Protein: CSVQRIHGADYGYTF.

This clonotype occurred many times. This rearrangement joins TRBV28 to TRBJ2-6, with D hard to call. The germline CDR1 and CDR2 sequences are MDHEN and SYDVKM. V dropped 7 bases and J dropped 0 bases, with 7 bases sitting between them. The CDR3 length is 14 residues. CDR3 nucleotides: TGTGCCAGCATCGAGTACTCTGGGGCCAACGTCCTGACTTTC. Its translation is CASIEYSGANVLTF. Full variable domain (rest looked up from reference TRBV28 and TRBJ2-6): DVKVTQSSRYLVKRTGEKVFLECVQDMDHENMFWYRQDPGLGLRLIYFSYDVKMKEKGDIPEGYSVSREKKERFSLILESASTNQTSMYLCASIEYSGANVLTFGAGSRLTVL.

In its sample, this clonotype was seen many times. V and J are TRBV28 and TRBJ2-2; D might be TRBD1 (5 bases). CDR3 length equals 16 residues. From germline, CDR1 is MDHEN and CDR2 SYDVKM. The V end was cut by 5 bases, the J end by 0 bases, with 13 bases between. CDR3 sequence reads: CASSGHLHANTGELFF. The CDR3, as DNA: TGTGCCAGCAGTGGACACCTACACGCGAACACCGGGGAGCTGTTTTTT.

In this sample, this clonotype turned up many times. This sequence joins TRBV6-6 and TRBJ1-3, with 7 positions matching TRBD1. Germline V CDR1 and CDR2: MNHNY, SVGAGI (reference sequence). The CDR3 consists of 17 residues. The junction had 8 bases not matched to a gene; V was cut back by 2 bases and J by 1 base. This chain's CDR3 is CASSYLRQGLSGNTIYF. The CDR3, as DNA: TGTGCCAGCAGTTACCTCCGACAGGGACTTTCTGGAAACACCATATATTTT.